The rows below give T cell receptor beta chains drawn from one sample of a study of blood T cell repertoires in COVID-19. Produced via immunoSEQ multiplex PCR; TCRdb's table is partial and in-frame only. The table includes 150,000 to 200,000 clones, around four fifths detected once. Sequencing was performed on peripheral blood. These receptors all stem from a woman older than 75 with acute or convalescent COVID-19. Both conserved end residues are part of each CDR3. A D gene is named only where the DNA matches it firmly. Rows may omit the clone size; those that give it use once, few, many or a size class.

j_call: TRBJ1-2; v_call: TRBV19; clone_size: .; d_call: TRBD1; cdr3_nt: TGTGCCAGTACCGTCGACAGGGGAAACTATGGCTACACCTTC; cdr3_aa: CASTVDRGNYGYTF
j_call: TRBJ2-3; v_call: TRBV11-2; clone_size: few; d_call: .; cdr3_nt: TGTGCCAGCAGCTTAGGAGGTAGCACAGATACGCAGTATTTT; cdr3_aa: CASSLGGSTDTQYF
j_call: TRBJ1-6; v_call: TRBV4-1; clone_size: .; d_call: TRBD1; cdr3_nt: TGCGCCAGCAGCGTAGAGGGACAGGGGAGTCCGAATTCACCCCTCCACTTT; cdr3_aa: CASSVEGQGSPNSPLHF
j_call: TRBJ2-3; v_call: TRBV29-1; clone_size: .; d_call: TRBD1; cdr3_nt: TGCAGCGTATCGGGACAGGGGGCCAGGGATACGCAGTATTTT; cdr3_aa: CSVSGQGARDTQYF
j_call: TRBJ2-2; v_call: TRBV6-6; clone_size: .; d_call: .; cdr3_nt: TGTGCCAGCAGTTACGAGGGGGGGCGGTTCACCGGGGAGCTGTTTTTT; cdr3_aa: CASSYEGGRFTGELFF
j_call: TRBJ2-3; v_call: TRBV11-3; clone_size: .; d_call: TRBD2; cdr3_nt: TGTGCCAGCAGCCGACTAGCGGGAGGTGGCACAGATACGCAGTATTTT; cdr3_aa: CASSRLAGGGTDTQYF
j_call: TRBJ1-2; v_call: TRBV19; clone_size: .; d_call: TRBD1; cdr3_nt: TGTGCCAGTAGTCCGGACAGGGCAAGAGGAGGCGGCTACACCTTC; cdr3_aa: CASSPDRARGGGYTF
j_call: TRBJ1-2; v_call: TRBV6-5; clone_size: .; d_call: TRBD1; cdr3_nt: TGTGCCAGCGGACAGGGAGGTTCTAACTATGGCTACACCTTC; cdr3_aa: CASGQGGSNYGYTF
j_call: TRBJ1-1; v_call: TRBV4-1; clone_size: .; d_call: .; cdr3_nt: TGCGCCAGCAGCCAGAACAGGGTGAACACTGAAGCTTTCTTT; cdr3_aa: CASSQNRVNTEAFF
j_call: TRBJ2-3; v_call: TRBV5-5; clone_size: .; d_call: TRBD2; cdr3_nt: TGTGCCAGCAGCGCCAGACTAGCGGGAGATTCAGATACGCAGTATTTT; cdr3_aa: CASSARLAGDSDTQYF
j_call: TRBJ2-3; v_call: TRBV3-1/TRBV3-2; clone_size: once; d_call: TRBD1; cdr3_nt: TGTGCCAGCAGCCTCTGGGACAGGAGAGCGACAGATACGCAGTATTTT; cdr3_aa: CASSLWDRRATDTQYF
j_call: TRBJ2-6; v_call: TRBV25-1; clone_size: .; d_call: .; cdr3_nt: TGTGCCAGCGAGGGAGGTGAGGGGGGGTTCTCTGGGGCCAACGTCCTGACTTTC; cdr3_aa: CASEGGEGGFSGANVLTF
j_call: TRBJ2-1; v_call: TRBV18; clone_size: .; d_call: .; cdr3_nt: TGTGCCAGCTCACCAAGGGGCGGGGTCGATGAGCAGTTCTTC; cdr3_aa: CASSPRGGVDEQFF
j_call: TRBJ1-4; v_call: TRBV7-8; clone_size: .; d_call: .; cdr3_nt: TGTGCCAGCACCAACAGGGAGGGTGAAAAACTGTTTTTT; cdr3_aa: CASTNREGEKLFF
j_call: TRBJ2-1; v_call: TRBV6-6; clone_size: .; d_call: TRBD1; cdr3_nt: TGTGCCAGCAGTAACCCGGGACAGGGGAATGAGCAGTTCTTC; cdr3_aa: CASSNPGQGNEQFF
j_call: TRBJ1-3; v_call: TRBV4-3; clone_size: .; d_call: .; cdr3_nt: TGCGCCAGCAGCCAAGATATTAGGACATCTGGAAACACCATATATTTT; cdr3_aa: CASSQDIRTSGNTIYF
j_call: TRBJ2-5; v_call: TRBV29-1; clone_size: .; d_call: .; cdr3_nt: TGCAGCGCCAAGGGGGGGGGAGAGACCCAGTACTTC; cdr3_aa: CSAKGGGETQYF
j_call: TRBJ2-1; v_call: TRBV6-5; clone_size: few; d_call: TRBD2; cdr3_nt: TGTGCCAGCAGTTACGTTAGCGGGAGGGCCTACAATGAGCAGTTCTTC; cdr3_aa: CASSYVSGRAYNEQFF
j_call: TRBJ2-1; v_call: TRBV9; clone_size: .; d_call: .; cdr3_nt: TGTGCCAGCACGAGAGGTGCCGGACAGTACAATGAGCAGTTCTTC; cdr3_aa: CASTRGAGQYNEQFF
j_call: TRBJ1-2; v_call: TRBV7-2; clone_size: .; d_call: TRBD1; cdr3_nt: TGTGCCAGCAGCTTAAGGGGACAGGGGGCTTCTAACTATGGCTACACCTTC; cdr3_aa: CASSLRGQGASNYGYTF
j_call: TRBJ1-5; v_call: TRBV27; clone_size: .; d_call: TRBD1; cdr3_nt: TGTGCCAGCAGTTGGACAGGGCGGCGACAGCCCCAGCATTTT; cdr3_aa: CASSWTGRRQPQHF
j_call: TRBJ2-1; v_call: TRBV6-5; clone_size: .; d_call: TRBD2; cdr3_nt: TGTGCCAGCAGTTACGGGACTAGCGGGAATAATGAGCAGTTCTTC; cdr3_aa: CASSYGTSGNNEQFF
j_call: TRBJ2-7; v_call: TRBV14; clone_size: .; d_call: TRBD2; cdr3_nt: TGTGCCAGCAGCCCCCAGCTAGCGGGAGGCGGCGAGCAGTACTTC; cdr3_aa: CASSPQLAGGGEQYF
j_call: TRBJ2-1; v_call: TRBV19; clone_size: .; d_call: .; cdr3_nt: TGTGCCAGTAGTCAGACGGGAGACTACAATGAGCAGTTCTTC; cdr3_aa: CASSQTGDYNEQFF
j_call: TRBJ2-2; v_call: TRBV3-1/TRBV3-2; clone_size: .; d_call: TRBD2; cdr3_nt: TGTGCCAGCAGCCCCAGGCTAGCGGGAGTGGCCGGGGAGCTGTTTTTT; cdr3_aa: CASSPRLAGVAGELFF
j_call: TRBJ2-1; v_call: TRBV15; clone_size: .; d_call: .; cdr3_nt: TGTGCCACCAGCCACCTCGAGGCGCGTTCCTACAATGAGCAGTTCTTC; cdr3_aa: CATSHLEARSYNEQFF
j_call: TRBJ2-3; v_call: TRBV7-2; clone_size: .; d_call: .; cdr3_nt: TGTGCCAGCAGCTTAGCGTTGCTAGCAGCTGCAGATACGCAGTATTTT; cdr3_aa: CASSLALLAAADTQYF
j_call: TRBJ2-7; v_call: TRBV5-6; clone_size: few; d_call: TRBD1; cdr3_nt: TGTGCCAGCAGACCGACAGGGGATAACTACGAGCAGTACTTC; cdr3_aa: CASRPTGDNYEQYF
j_call: TRBJ1-2; v_call: TRBV28; clone_size: .; d_call: .; cdr3_nt: TGTGCCAGCAGTTTCTCTGTCGTCGGCTACACCTTC; cdr3_aa: CASSFSVVGYTF
j_call: TRBJ2-7; v_call: TRBV30; clone_size: .; d_call: .; cdr3_nt: TGTGCCTGGAGTAGCTCCAACGAGCAGTACTTC; cdr3_aa: CAWSSSNEQYF
j_call: TRBJ2-3; v_call: TRBV7-2; clone_size: few; d_call: .; cdr3_nt: TGTGCCAGCAGCTTTGCAGGGTCTCGCACAGATACGCAGTATTTT; cdr3_aa: CASSFAGSRTDTQYF
j_call: TRBJ1-2; v_call: TRBV6-1; clone_size: .; d_call: TRBD1; cdr3_nt: TGTGCCAGCAGTGAAGCTGGACAGGGATGGAGTGGCTACACCTTC; cdr3_aa: CASSEAGQGWSGYTF
j_call: TRBJ2-1; v_call: TRBV4-3; clone_size: .; d_call: TRBD2; cdr3_nt: TGCGCCAGCAGCCAAATTGCGGGGGAAAGCTCCTACAATGAGCAGTTCTTC; cdr3_aa: CASSQIAGESSYNEQFF
j_call: TRBJ1-3; v_call: TRBV19; clone_size: .; d_call: TRBD1; cdr3_nt: TGTGCCAGTAGCCTCGGGACAGGACCTGGAAACACCATATATTTT; cdr3_aa: CASSLGTGPGNTIYF
j_call: TRBJ2-4; v_call: TRBV7-8; clone_size: .; d_call: .; cdr3_nt: TGTGCCAGCAGCTTCAGGGGTAAAGGGAACATTCAGTACTTC; cdr3_aa: CASSFRGKGNIQYF
j_call: TRBJ1-6; v_call: TRBV7-9; clone_size: .; d_call: .; cdr3_nt: TGTGCCAGCAGCTTTACCGGGGAGCCCACCCTCCACTTT; cdr3_aa: CASSFTGEPTLHF
j_call: TRBJ1-1; v_call: TRBV4-3; clone_size: .; d_call: TRBD1; cdr3_nt: TGCGCCAGCAGCCAAGATGGGACAGGGCCAACTGAAGCTTTCTTT; cdr3_aa: CASSQDGTGPTEAFF
j_call: TRBJ1-2; v_call: TRBV19; clone_size: .; d_call: TRBD1; cdr3_nt: TGTGCCAGTAGTCGGGGGCAGGGGGGACCTTCCTATGGCTACACCTTC; cdr3_aa: CASSRGQGGPSYGYTF
j_call: TRBJ1-2; v_call: TRBV4-3; clone_size: .; d_call: .; cdr3_nt: TGCGCCAGCAGCCCCTACAGGGAAATGGAGGGCTACACCTTC; cdr3_aa: CASSPYREMEGYTF
j_call: TRBJ2-7; v_call: TRBV6-5; clone_size: .; d_call: .; cdr3_nt: TGTGCCAGCAGTTACTCCTCAGCGTATTCCTACGAGCAGTACTTC; cdr3_aa: CASSYSSAYSYEQYF
j_call: TRBJ2-7; v_call: TRBV5-4; clone_size: .; d_call: TRBD1; cdr3_nt: TGTGCCAGCAGCTTGGGGCCGGGGACAGGGGACTACGAGCAGTACTTC; cdr3_aa: CASSLGPGTGDYEQYF
j_call: TRBJ1-1; v_call: TRBV6-5; clone_size: .; d_call: .; cdr3_nt: TGTGCCAGCAGTTACTCAGATGGGCTACGAACTGAAGCTTTCTTT; cdr3_aa: CASSYSDGLRTEAFF
j_call: TRBJ1-2; v_call: TRBV4-2; clone_size: few; d_call: TRBD1; cdr3_nt: TGTGCCAGCAGCCAAGATGGACAGGTCTATGGCTACACCTTC; cdr3_aa: CASSQDGQVYGYTF
j_call: TRBJ2-3; v_call: TRBV10-3; clone_size: .; d_call: TRBD2; cdr3_nt: TGTGCCATCAGTACCGGGACTAGCGGGGTGGAAGATACGCAGTATTTT; cdr3_aa: CAISTGTSGVEDTQYF
j_call: TRBJ1-2; v_call: TRBV14; clone_size: .; d_call: .; cdr3_nt: TGTGCCAGCAGCCCCCTCGAGGCTGGCTATGGCTACACCTTC; cdr3_aa: CASSPLEAGYGYTF
j_call: TRBJ1-1; v_call: TRBV4-2; clone_size: .; d_call: .; cdr3_nt: TGTGCCAGCAGCCCCCGGGAAGGATTAAACACTGAAGCTTTCTTT; cdr3_aa: CASSPREGLNTEAFF
j_call: TRBJ2-7; v_call: TRBV29-1; clone_size: .; d_call: .; cdr3_nt: TGCAGCGTTAGGGGCCCCTACGAGCAGTACTTC; cdr3_aa: CSVRGPYEQYF
j_call: TRBJ2-7; v_call: TRBV5-4; clone_size: .; d_call: .; cdr3_nt: TGTGCCAGCAGCCCCTCCGGGATTGCTAGCTCCTACGAGCAGTACTTC; cdr3_aa: CASSPSGIASSYEQYF
j_call: TRBJ1-3; v_call: TRBV7-9; clone_size: .; d_call: .; cdr3_nt: TGTGCCAGCAGCTTGACACAGAACTCTGGAAACACCATATATTTT; cdr3_aa: CASSLTQNSGNTIYF